A selection of T cell receptor beta chains follows, all from one sample in a study of CD8+ T cells in alopecia areata. The repertoire was sequenced with immunoSEQ multiplex PCR; TCRdb's copy has only in-frame clones and lacks some. This sample carries fewer than 250,000 clones, 50% to 60% of them seen once, and the ten largest clones take 0.65% to 0.7%. Source: CD4+ T cells sorted from blood, taken at week 4, from a patient treated with tofacitinib. These receptors were collected from a human donor with alopecia areata. CDR3s include the opening cysteine and the closing phenylalanine or tryptophan. D genes are given only for firm matches. Clone size is not always given. Where it is, it says once, few, many or a class for expanded clones.

TRBV4-3	.	.	TRBJ1-2	TGCGCCAGCAGCCAAAGGGACACCCAGAGCAGGGGCTACACCTTC	CASSQRDTQSRGYTF
TRBV4-3	.	TRBD2	TRBJ2-7	TGCGCCAGCAGCTCGGGACTAGCGAACGAGCAGTACTTC	CASSSGLANEQYF
TRBV30	.	.	TRBJ2-7	TGTGCCTGGAGTGTAATGGGGCCCCCCTACGAGCAGTACTTC	CAWSVMGPPYEQYF
TRBV4-3	.	.	TRBJ1-5	TGCGCCAGCAGCCAAGATACCCGGGGGCAGTATCAGCCCCAGCATTTT	CASSQDTRGQYQPQHF
TRBV4-2	once	.	TRBJ2-7	TGTGCCAGCAGCCAAGAGTTCGGGAATTTGTTAGGGGTGAGGGCGGACGAGCAGTACTTC	CASSQEFGNLLGVRADEQYF
TRBV27	.	.	TRBJ1-2	TGTGCCAGCAGTTTACACACCGACTATGGCTACACCTTC	CASSLHTDYGYTF
TRBV2	.	.	TRBJ2-2	TGTGCCACCCACCCCCTTTCCGGGGAGCTGTTTTTT	CATHPLSGELFF
TRBV4-1	.	.	TRBJ2-7	TGCGCCAGCAGTCAACCAGGGTATGGGGAGCAGTACTTC	CASSQPGYGEQYF
TRBV5-1	few	TRBD2	TRBJ2-1	TGCGCCAGCAGCCCCGGACTAGCGGGGAGCTCCTACAATGAGCAGTTCTTC	CASSPGLAGSSYNEQFF
TRBV5-1	few	.	TRBJ2-5	TGCGCCAGCAGCCGGTACCAAGAGACCCAGTACTTC	CASSRYQETQYF
TRBV25-1	.	TRBD2	TRBJ2-3	TGTGCCAGCAGCCACCATATGACTAGCGGGAGATTAGAAACGCAGTATTTT	CASSHHMTSGRLETQYF
TRBV29-1	.	TRBD1	TRBJ1-2	TGCAGCGTTGAGGACAGGGGGGTTGGCTACACCTTC	CSVEDRGVGYTF
TRBV20-1	.	TRBD1	TRBJ2-5	TGCAGTGCTTCTCGGGACAGAGCGTACTTC	CSASRDRAYF
TRBV5-1	.	TRBD1	TRBJ1-2	TGCGCCAGCAGGGGCCAGCGACAGGGGCCCAATGGCTACACCTTC	CASRGQRQGPNGYTF
TRBV7-9	.	.	TRBJ2-3	TGTGCCAGCAGCTTAGCACCTAATACGCAGTATTTT	CASSLAPNTQYF
TRBV5-1	.	.	TRBJ2-1	TGCGCCAGCAGCTTGGGGGGCGTCTCCTACAATGAGCAGTTCTTC	CASSLGGVSYNEQFF
TRBV28	few	.	TRBJ1-2	TGTGCCAGCAGTTTACAGGCAGCATATGGCTACACCTTC	CASSLQAAYGYTF
TRBV29-1	.	.	TRBJ2-7	TGCAGCGTTGAGGTAGGGGAGCATCTGAAGCAGTACTTC	CSVEVGEHLKQYF
TRBV5-8	few	.	TRBJ1-5	TGTGCCAGCAGCTTGGCCGAGGGGGTGGGAGTCGCGCAGCCCCAGCATTTT	CASSLAEGVGVAQPQHF
TRBV9	.	.	TRBJ2-1	TGTGCCAGCAGCGCGAGGGACCTCAGGTTGAGTGAGCAGTTCTTC	CASSARDLRLSEQFF
TRBV6-5	few	.	TRBJ1-3	TGTGCCAGCAGTATCGATACCTCTGGAAACACCATATATTTT	CASSIDTSGNTIYF
TRBV7-2	few	.	TRBJ1-2	TGTGCCAGCAGCTTGTATGGCTACACCTTC	CASSLYGYTF
TRBV7-2	.	TRBD2	TRBJ2-7	TGTGCCAGCAGCCTCGGCGGGGGGCTGGGGTACGAGCAGTACTTC	CASSLGGGLGYEQYF
TRBV29-1	once	.	TRBJ2-1	TGCAGCGTTCGAACAGGGAAGGGCAATGAGCAGTTCTTC	CSVRTGKGNEQFF
TRBV11-2	.	TRBD2	TRBJ2-2	TGTGCCAGCAATAGGGAGGGGAACACCGGGGAGCTGTTTTTT	CASNREGNTGELFF
TRBV2	.	TRBD1	TRBJ2-6	TGTGCCAGCTTCCTGGACAGGCTAAAGGCCAACGTCCTGACTTTC	CASFLDRLKANVLTF
TRBV6-1	few	TRBD2	TRBJ2-1	TGTGCCAGCAGTGCCAGACTAGCGGGAACCTCCTACAATGAGCAGTTCTTC	CASSARLAGTSYNEQFF
TRBV5-4	.	TRBD1	TRBJ2-3	TGTGCCAGCAGCTTCAGGACAGGGCAAAAAGATACGCAGTATTTT	CASSFRTGQKDTQYF
TRBV2	few	.	TRBJ2-3	TGTGCCAGCATTTTCCGGGATCCCACAGATACGCAGTATTTT	CASIFRDPTDTQYF
TRBV7-9	once	.	TRBJ2-7	TGTGCCAGCAGCTCTGGGGATTCGGGCGCCTACGAGCAGTACTTC	CASSSGDSGAYEQYF
TRBV6-6	.	.	TRBJ2-7	TGTGCCAGCAATAAGTTGGGGGACACCTACGAGCAGTACTTC	CASNKLGDTYEQYF
TRBV5-4	.	.	TRBJ2-7	TGTGCCAGCAGCTTGGAGGCCACCAGCTCCTACGAGCAGTACTTC	CASSLEATSSYEQYF
TRBV29-1	.	TRBD1	TRBJ1-2	TGCAGCGTCGAGGCGGGACAGCGCTACACCTTC	CSVEAGQRYTF
TRBV30	few	.	TRBJ2-2	TGTGCCTGGGGACCGAACACCGGGGAGCTGTTTTTT	CAWGPNTGELFF
TRBV27	.	.	TRBJ1-1	TGTGCCAGCAGTTTAAGCCAACTCGGACGGGCTGAAGCTTTCTTT	CASSLSQLGRAEAFF
TRBV7-2	.	.	TRBJ2-3	TGTGCCAGCAGCCCCTCTGGGGATACGCAGTATTTT	CASSPSGDTQYF
TRBV4-2	.	.	TRBJ2-4	TGTGCCAGCAGCTCCCCAGGCACTGGGCGAGGCATTCAGTACTTC	CASSSPGTGRGIQYF
TRBV7-9	.	.	TRBJ1-1	TGTGCCAGCAGCTTAAGTGCGACCTATCGGATGAACACTGAAGCTTTCTTT	CASSLSATYRMNTEAFF
TRBV2	.	.	TRBJ2-6	TGTGCCAGCAGTACCGGACGGAGCTCTGGGGCCAACGTCCTGACTTTC	CASSTGRSSGANVLTF
TRBV29-1	once	TRBD2	TRBJ2-2	TGCAGCGTTCGAAGCGGGAGGGCGAACACCGGGGAGCTGTTTTTT	CSVRSGRANTGELFF
TRBV2	.	.	TRBJ2-3	TGTGCCAGCAGGAGCGGGAGCACAGATACGCAGTATTTT	CASRSGSTDTQYF
TRBV29-1	few	TRBD2	TRBJ2-7	TGCAGCGTGACTAGCGGGAGGGCCCTCGAGCAGTACTTC	CSVTSGRALEQYF
TRBV29-1	.	.	TRBJ1-1	TGCAGCGTCTCTGCTGGGCAGCCGAACACTGAAGCTTTCTTT	CSVSAGQPNTEAFF
TRBV6-6	.	.	TRBJ1-5	TGTGCCAGCAGTGCCGGGGACAATCAGCCCCAGCATTTT	CASSAGDNQPQHF
TRBV7-8	.	.	TRBJ1-1	TGTGCCAGCAGCTTAGCGCGGGCGGGTGAAGCTTTCTTT	CASSLARAGEAFF
TRBV2	.	.	TRBJ1-1	TGTGCCACAGCCCGATCGAATACCGTTGGAGCTTTCTTT	CATARSNTVGAFF
TRBV29-1	.	.	TRBJ2-7	TGCAGCGTTTGCGTAGCTGTCGGCGAGCAGTACTTC	CSVCVAVGEQYF
TRBV25-1	.	.	TRBJ2-7	TGTGCCAGCAGTCTGTACGAGCAGTACTTC	CASSLYEQYF
TRBV20-1	.	.	TRBJ1-1	TGCAGTGCTAGACGGGAAGCTTTCTTT	CSARREAFF